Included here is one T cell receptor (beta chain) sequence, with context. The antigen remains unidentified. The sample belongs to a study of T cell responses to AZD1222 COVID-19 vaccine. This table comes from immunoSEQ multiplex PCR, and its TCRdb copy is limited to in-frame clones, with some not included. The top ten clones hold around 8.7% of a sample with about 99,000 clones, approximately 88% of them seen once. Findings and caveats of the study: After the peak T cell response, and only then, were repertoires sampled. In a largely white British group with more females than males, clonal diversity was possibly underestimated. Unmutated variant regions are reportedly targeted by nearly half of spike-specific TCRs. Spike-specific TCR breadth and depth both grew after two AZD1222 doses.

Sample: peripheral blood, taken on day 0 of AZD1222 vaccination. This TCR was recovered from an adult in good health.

The DNA of the CDR3 is TGCGCCAGCAGCTTGGACGGTACCCCTGGCACAGATACGCAGTATTTT. It is translated as CASSLDGTPGTDTQYF. V is TRBV5-1 and J is TRBJ2-3, with D uncertain. Germline V gives CDR1 SGHRS, CDR2 YFSETQ. This CDR3 contains 16 residues. V lost 0 bases, J lost 1 base, and 12 bases lay in between. Combining the CDR3 with reference TRBV5-1 and TRBJ2-3 gives the whole variable domain KAGVTQTPRYLIKTRGQQVTLSCSPISGHRSVSWYQQTPGQGLQFLFEYFSETQRNKGNFPGRFSGRQFSNSRSEMNVSTLELGDSALYLCASSLDGTPGTDTQYFGPGTRLTVL.